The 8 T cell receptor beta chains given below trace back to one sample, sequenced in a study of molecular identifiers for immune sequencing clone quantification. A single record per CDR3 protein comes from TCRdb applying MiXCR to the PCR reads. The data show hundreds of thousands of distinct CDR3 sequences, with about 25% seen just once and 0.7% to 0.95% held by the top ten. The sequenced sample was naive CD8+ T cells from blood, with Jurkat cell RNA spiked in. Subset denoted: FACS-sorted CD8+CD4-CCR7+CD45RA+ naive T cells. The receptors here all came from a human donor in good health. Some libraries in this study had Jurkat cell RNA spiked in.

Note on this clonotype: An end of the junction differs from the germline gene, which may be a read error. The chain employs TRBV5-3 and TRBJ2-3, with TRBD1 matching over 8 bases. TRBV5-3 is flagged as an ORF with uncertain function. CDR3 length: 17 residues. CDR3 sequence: CASSFGQGELVTDTQYF. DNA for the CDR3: TGTGCCAGCAGCTTTGGACAGGGAGAGTTGGTCACAGATACGCAGTATTTT.

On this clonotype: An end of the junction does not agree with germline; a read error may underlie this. Here the CDR3 DNA reads TGTGTCAGCAGTGCCCAGGGTACCGAGCAGTACTTC. Its translation is CVSSAQGTEQYF. The chain joins TRBV28 to TRBJ2-7; D may be TRBD1 (5 bases). The CDR3 length is 12 residues. Germline loops: CDR1 MDHEN, CDR2 SYDVKM.

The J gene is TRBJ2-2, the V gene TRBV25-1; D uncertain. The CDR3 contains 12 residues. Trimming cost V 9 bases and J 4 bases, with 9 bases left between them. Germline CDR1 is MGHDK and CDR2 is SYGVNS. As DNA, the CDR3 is TGTGCCAGTGGCGTGGGCACCGGGGAGCTGTTTTTT. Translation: CASGVGTGELFF. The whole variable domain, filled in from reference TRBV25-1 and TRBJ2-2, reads EADIYQTPRYLVIGTGKKITLECSQTMGHDKMYWYQQDPGMELHLIHYSYGVNSTEKGDLSSESTVSRIRTEHFPLTLESARPSHTSQYLCASGVGTGELFFGEGSRLTVL.

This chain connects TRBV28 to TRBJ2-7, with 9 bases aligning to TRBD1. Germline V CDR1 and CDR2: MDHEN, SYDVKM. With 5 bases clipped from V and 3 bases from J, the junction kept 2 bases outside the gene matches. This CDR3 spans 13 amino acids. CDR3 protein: CASSGTGLYEQYF. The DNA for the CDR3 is TGTGCCAGCAGTGGGACAGGGCTCTACGAGCAGTACTTC.

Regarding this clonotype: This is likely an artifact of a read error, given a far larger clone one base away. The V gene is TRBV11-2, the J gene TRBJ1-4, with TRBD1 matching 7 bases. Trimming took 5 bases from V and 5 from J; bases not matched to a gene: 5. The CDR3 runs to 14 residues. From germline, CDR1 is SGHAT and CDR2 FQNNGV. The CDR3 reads CASSRPGGNEKLFF. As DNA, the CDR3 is TGTGCCAGCAGCCGGCCAGGGGGAAATGAAAAACTGTTTTTT.

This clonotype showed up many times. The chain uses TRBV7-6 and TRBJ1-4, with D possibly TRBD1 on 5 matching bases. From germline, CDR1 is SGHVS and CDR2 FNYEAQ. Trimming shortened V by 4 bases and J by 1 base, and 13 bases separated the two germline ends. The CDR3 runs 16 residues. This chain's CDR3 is CASSSSGTRTNEKLFF. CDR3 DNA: TGTGCCAGCAGCTCATCAGGGACCCGAACTAATGAAAAACTGTTTTTT. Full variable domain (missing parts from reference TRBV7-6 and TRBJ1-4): GAGVSQSPRYKVTKRGQDVALRCDPISGHVSLYWYRQALGQGPEFLTYFNYEAQQDKSGLPNDRFSAERPEGSISTLTIQRTEQRDSAMYRCASSSSGTRTNEKLFFGSGTQLSVL.

The CDR3 region is CASSQESGYAGELFF. The CDR3 nucleotides read TGCGCCAGCAGCCAAGAGTCCGGGTACGCCGGGGAGCTGTTTTTT. The chain combines TRBV4-3 with TRBJ2-2, with D hard to call. The V and J ends lost 0 bases and 6 bases respectively, with 11 bases between them. CDR1 is LGHNA and CDR2 is YSLEER in the germline V gene. This CDR3 has 15 residues.

CDR3: CASSYGQRYEQYF. For the CDR3, the DNA is TGTGCCAGCAGTTACGGGCAGAGGTACGAGCAGTACTTC. This sequence joins TRBV6-2 or TRBV6-3 and TRBJ2-7; D is unresolved. The CDR3 has 13 amino acids. Trimming cost V 2 bases and J 4 bases, with 9 bases left between them. Germline V gene sequence: CDR1 MNHEY, CDR2 SVGEGT.